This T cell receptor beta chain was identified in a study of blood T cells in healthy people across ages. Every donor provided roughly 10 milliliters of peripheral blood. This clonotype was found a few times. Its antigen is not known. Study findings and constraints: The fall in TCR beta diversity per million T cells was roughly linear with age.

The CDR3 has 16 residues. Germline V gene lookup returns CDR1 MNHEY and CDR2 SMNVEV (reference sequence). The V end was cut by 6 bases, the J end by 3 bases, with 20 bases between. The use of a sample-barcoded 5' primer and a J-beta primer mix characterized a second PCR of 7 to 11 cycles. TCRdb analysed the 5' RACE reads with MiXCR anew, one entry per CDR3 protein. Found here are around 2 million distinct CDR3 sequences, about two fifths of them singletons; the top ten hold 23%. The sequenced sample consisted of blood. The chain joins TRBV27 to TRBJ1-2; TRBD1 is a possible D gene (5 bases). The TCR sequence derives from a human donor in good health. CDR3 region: CASSPRTISPYYGYTF. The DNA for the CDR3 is TGTGCCAGCAGCCCCCGGACAATCAGTCCCTACTATGGCTACACCTTC.